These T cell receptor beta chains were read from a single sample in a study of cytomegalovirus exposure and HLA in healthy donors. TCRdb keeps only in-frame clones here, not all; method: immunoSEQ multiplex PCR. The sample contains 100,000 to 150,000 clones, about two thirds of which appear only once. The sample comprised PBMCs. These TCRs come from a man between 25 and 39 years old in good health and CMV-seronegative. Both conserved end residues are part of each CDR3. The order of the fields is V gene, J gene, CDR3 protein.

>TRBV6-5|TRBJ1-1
CASIRRGPGTEAFF
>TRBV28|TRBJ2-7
CASSLYDRHYEQYF
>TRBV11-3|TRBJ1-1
CASSLTGHTEAFF
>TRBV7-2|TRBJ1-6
CASSLAAGALSPLHF
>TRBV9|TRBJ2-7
CASSVDAGQFYEQYF
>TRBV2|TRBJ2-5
CASSRDRGRETQYF
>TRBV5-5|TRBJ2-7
CASRPPDRIYEQYF
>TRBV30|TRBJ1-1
CAWQRNTEAFF
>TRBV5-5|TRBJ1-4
CASSFPGGAGKLFF
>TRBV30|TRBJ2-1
CAWKLAGASSYNEQFF
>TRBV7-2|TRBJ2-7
CASSRQGYEQYF
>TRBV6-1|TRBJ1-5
CASRGQGVQPQHF
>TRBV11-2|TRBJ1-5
CASSAGQHDQPQHF
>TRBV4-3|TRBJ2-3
CASSQEIQGGTQYF
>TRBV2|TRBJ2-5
CASRRTGPETQYF
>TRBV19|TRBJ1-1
CASSIRPGGGSEAFF
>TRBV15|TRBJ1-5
CATSRDRGNQPQHF
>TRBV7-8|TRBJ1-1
CASSPLRGFTEAFF
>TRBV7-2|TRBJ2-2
CASSLQVTGELFF
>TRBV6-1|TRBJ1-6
CASSGAEVENSPLHF
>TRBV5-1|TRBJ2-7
CASSPGINPYEQYF
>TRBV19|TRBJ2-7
CASKGQGISYEQYF
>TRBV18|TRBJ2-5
CASRQLLQETQYF
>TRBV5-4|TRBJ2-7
CASSRDSDYEQYF
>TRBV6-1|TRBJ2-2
CASSPGRGSGELFF
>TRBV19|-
CASSIGRGSTYEQYF
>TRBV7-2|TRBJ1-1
CASSPGTANTEAFF
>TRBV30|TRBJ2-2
CAWSVSWTSGRTGELFF
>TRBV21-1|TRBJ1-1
CASRRGPVTEAFF
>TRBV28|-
CASSNKPGHSFYYEQYF
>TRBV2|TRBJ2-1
CASNGVRSYNEQFF
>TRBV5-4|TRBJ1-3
CASSFDRGPGNTIYF
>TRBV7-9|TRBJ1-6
CASSAPGQGNSPLHF
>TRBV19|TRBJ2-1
CASSIDLPTGVYNEQFF
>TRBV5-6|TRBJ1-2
CASSLAGYYYTF
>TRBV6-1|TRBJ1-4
CASSADRVWEKLFF
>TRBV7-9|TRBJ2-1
CASSSRTGGGNEQFF
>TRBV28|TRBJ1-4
CASTAGTNEKLFF
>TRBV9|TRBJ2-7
CASSARTSSYEQYF
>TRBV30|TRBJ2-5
CAWVSQQPKEETQYF
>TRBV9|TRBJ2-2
CASSVLGEGELFF
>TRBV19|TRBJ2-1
CASRPDNVVGGYEQFF
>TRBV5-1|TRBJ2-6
CASSLQGNGANVLTF
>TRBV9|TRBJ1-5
CASSVEGLDQPQHF
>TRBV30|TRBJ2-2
CASPGQDYTGELFF
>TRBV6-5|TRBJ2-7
CASRPGGQRYEQYF
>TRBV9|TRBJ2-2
CASSVVGGSTGELFF
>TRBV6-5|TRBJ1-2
CASGTVHYGYTF
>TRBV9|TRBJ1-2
CASSVRGNYGYAF
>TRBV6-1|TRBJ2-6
CASNAVSGANVLTF
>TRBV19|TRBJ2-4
CASMDREAKNIQYF